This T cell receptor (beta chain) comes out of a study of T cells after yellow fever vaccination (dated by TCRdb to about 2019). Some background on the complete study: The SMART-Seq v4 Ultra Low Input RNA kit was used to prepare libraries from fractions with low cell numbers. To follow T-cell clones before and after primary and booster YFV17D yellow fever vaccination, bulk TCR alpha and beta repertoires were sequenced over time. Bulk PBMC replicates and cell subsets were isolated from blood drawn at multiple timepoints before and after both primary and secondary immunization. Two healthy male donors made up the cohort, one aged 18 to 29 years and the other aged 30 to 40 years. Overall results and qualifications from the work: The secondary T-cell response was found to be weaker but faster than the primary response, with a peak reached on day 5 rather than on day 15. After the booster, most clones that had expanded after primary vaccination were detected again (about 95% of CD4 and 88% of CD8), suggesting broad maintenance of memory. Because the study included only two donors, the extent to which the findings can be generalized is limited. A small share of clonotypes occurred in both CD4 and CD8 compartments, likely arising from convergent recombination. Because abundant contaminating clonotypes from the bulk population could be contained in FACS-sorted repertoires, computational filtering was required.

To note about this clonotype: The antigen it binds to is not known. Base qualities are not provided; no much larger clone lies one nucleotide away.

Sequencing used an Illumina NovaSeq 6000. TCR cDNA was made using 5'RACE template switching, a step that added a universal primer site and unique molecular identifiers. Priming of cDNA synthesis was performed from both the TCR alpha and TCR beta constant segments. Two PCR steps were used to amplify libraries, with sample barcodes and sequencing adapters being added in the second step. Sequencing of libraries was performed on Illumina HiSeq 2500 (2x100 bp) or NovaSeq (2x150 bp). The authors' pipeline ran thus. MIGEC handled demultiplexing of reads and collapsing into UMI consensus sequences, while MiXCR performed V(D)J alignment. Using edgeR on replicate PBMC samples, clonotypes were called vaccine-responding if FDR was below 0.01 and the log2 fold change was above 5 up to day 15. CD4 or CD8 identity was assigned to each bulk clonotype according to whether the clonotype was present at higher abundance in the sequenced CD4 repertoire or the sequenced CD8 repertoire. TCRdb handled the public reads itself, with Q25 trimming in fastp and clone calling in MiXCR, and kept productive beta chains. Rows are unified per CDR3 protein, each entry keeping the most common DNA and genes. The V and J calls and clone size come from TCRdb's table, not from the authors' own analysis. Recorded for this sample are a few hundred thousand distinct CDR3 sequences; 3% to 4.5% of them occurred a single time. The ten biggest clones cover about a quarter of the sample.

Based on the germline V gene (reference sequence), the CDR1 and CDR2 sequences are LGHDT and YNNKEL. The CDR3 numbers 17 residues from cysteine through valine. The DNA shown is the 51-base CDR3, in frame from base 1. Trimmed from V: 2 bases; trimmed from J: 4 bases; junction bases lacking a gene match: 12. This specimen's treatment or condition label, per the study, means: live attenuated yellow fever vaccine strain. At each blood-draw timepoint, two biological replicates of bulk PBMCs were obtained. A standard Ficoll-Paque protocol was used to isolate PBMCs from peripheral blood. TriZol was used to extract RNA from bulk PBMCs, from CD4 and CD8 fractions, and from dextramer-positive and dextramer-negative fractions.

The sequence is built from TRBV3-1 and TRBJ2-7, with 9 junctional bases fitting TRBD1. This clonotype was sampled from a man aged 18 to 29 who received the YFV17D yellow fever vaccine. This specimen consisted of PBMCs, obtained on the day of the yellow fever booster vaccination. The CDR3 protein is CASSQPLSPGQGYEQYV. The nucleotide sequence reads TGTGCCAGCAGCCAACCATTGTCCCCGGGACAGGGATACGAGCAGTACGTC.